The source of this TCR beta chain is a study of blood T cell repertoires in COVID-19. Turning to the study itself: Acute and convalescent COVID-19 specimens originated in the United States, Italy and Spain. T cells, B-cell-depleted T cells, or PBMCs supplied cDNA or gDNA.

The CDR3 covers 15 residues. The germline V gene encodes CDR1 LNHDA and CDR2 SQIVND (reference sequence). Germline trimming cut 2 bases from V and 6 bases from J; bases unmatched to any gene: 3. Generated by immunoSEQ multiplex PCR, the TCRdb table keeps only in-frame clones and is missing some. The table lists just under 30,000 clones, roughly nine tenths of them singletons. Sequenced input: peripheral blood. The receptor comes from a human donor in a cohort sampled during active COVID-19. The V call is TRBV19, the J call TRBJ2-1; 11 nucleotides line up with TRBD2. The chain's CDR3 is CASSIHSGGANEQFF. Written as DNA, the CDR3 is TGTGCCAGTAGTATACATAGCGGGGGGGCCAATGAGCAGTTCTTC.